Listed here are 22 T cell receptor beta chains from one sample, sequenced in a study of Graves' ophthalmopathy and Graves' hyperthyroidism. TCR beta CDR3 regions were amplified from RNA transcripts. The first-round RT-PCR employed HTBI primers together with the Qiagen OneStep RT-PCR kit. A multiplex PCR was then performed as the second round. TCRdb used MiXCR to reprocess the multiplex PCR reads, holding one entry per CDR3 protein. The table shows about 740,000 distinct CDR3 sequences, with 40% occurring only once. The material sequenced was peripheral blood. The receptors were sampled from an adult man with Graves' ophthalmopathy.

V and J are TRBV9 and TRBJ1-2; weak D call: TRBD1 (5 bases). Trimming left V 0 bases short and J 8 bases short, with 17 bases between. CDR3 length: 15 residues. Germline lookup yields CDR1 SGDLS and CDR2 YYNGEE. The CDR3 DNA sequence: TGTGCCAGCAGCGTAGAGGCTGGCAGGCGGGGGGGCTACACCTTC. Translation: CASSVEAGRRGGYTF. Filled out from reference TRBV9 and TRBJ1-2, the complete variable domain reads DSGVTQTPKHLITATGQRVTLRCSPRSGDLSVYWYQQSLDQGLQFLIQYYNGEERAKGNILERFSAQQFPDLHSELNLSSLELGDSALYFCASSVEAGRRGGYTFGSGTRLTVV.

The genes are TRBV15 and TRBJ1-2, with 11 bases matching TRBD1. The CDR3 sequence is 15 residues long. J gave up 8 bases and V 2 bases, and 7 bases lay outside the gene matches. Germline V lookup: CDR1 LNHNV, CDR2 YYDKDF (reference sequence). The CDR3 nucleotides are TGTGCCACCAGCAGATTGGGACAGGGGGTGACGGGCTACACCTTC. This sequence encodes CATSRLGQGVTGYTF.

This clonotype was detected ten times or more. The chain links TRBV7-2 to TRBJ2-7; 8 bases agree with TRBD1. The germline gives CDR1 SGHTA, CDR2 FQGNSA. V dropped 5 bases and J dropped 0; count of bases not matched to a gene: 12. The CDR3 consists of 17 residues. CDR3: CASSLHSGGVSSYEQYF. The CDR3 DNA reads as TGTGCCAGCAGCCTCCATTCAGGGGGCGTGAGCTCCTACGAGCAGTACTTC.

This rearrangement joins TRBV7-9 to TRBJ2-4, with D unclear. V lost 5 bases and J lost 13, with 12 bases in between. CDR1 and CDR2 (germline): SEHNR, FQNEAQ (reference sequence). The CDR3 extends over 11 amino acids. CDR3: CASSLGNTQYF. In DNA, the CDR3 is TGTGCCAGCAGCCTGGGAAACACCCAGTACTTC. The whole variable domain, remainder taken from reference TRBV7-9 and TRBJ2-4, is DTGVSQNPRHKITKRGQNVTFRCDPISEHNRLYWYRQTLGQGPEFLTYFQNEAQLEKSRLLSDRFSAERPKGSFSTLEIQRTEQGDSAMYLCASSLGNTQYFGAGTRLSVL.

V and J are TRBV6-5 and TRBJ2-7, with no clear D. Germline CDR1 reads MNHEY; CDR2 reads SVGAGI. The CDR3 has 12 amino acids. V was clipped by 4 bases and J by 6 bases, with 10 bases between them. In nucleotides, the CDR3 is TGTGCCAGCAGTTCGAACAGTGGCGAGCAGTACTTC. Its protein is CASSSNSGEQYF.

There are many counts of this clonotype. V is TRBV10-1 and J is TRBJ1-1; D not certain. This CDR3 is built from 12 residues. Germline CDR1 WNHNN, CDR2 SYGVQD (reference sequence). The V end lost 0 bases, the J end lost 5 bases, and 4 bases lay between the germline ends. The CDR3 nucleotides read TGCGCCAGCAGTGAGTCGGGGACTGAAGCTTTCTTT. Protein sequence: CASSESGTEAFF.

J is TRBJ2-6 and V is TRBV9; TRBD2 aligns across 11 bases. Germline assignment: CDR1 SGDLS and CDR2 YYNGEE. Trimming removed 5 bases from V and 2 bases from J; junction bases left unmatched: 15. This CDR3 is 20 amino acids long. CDR3 protein: CASSPSRYLAGGAGANVLTF. Written as DNA, the CDR3 is TGTGCCAGCAGTCCAAGCCGGTATCTAGCGGGGGGTGCTGGGGCCAACGTCCTGACTTTC.

This clonotype showed up just a few times. The chain couples TRBV4-1 to TRBJ2-5, with D perhaps matching TRBD1 (6 bases). In germline, CDR1 is MGHRA, CDR2 YSYEKL. V shed 1 base and J shed 4 bases, with 10 bases lying between them. This CDR3 spans 14 amino acids. CDR3 DNA sequence: TGCGCCAGCAGCCAAGCGGGCAGGGGAGAGACCCAGTACTTC. Amino acid sequence: CASSQAGRGETQYF.

Only a few counts were recorded for this clonotype. V is TRBV9 and J is TRBJ1-5, with D possibly being TRBD1 (5 bases). From germline, CDR1 is SGDLS and CDR2 YYNGEE. The CDR3 sequence is 15 residues long. Trimming pared 4 bases from V and 9 bases from J, leaving 20 bases between. This CDR3 reads CASSLDQGKGLPQHF. CDR3 DNA: TGTGCCAGCAGCTTAGACCAGGGTAAGGGTTTGCCCCAGCATTTT.

Details on this clonotype: Germline is not matched at one junction end, which may reflect a read error. The genes are TRBV25-1 and TRBJ2-5; tentatively, D is TRBD1 (6 bases). CDR1 is MGHDK and CDR2 is SYGVNS in the germline V gene. The CDR3 length is 17 residues. In nucleotides, the CDR3 is TGTGCCAGCAGCCAAGCGGCAGGGGTTGGGCCCCAAGAGACCCAGCACTTC. Translating it yields CASSQAAGVGPQETQHF.

This chain connects TRBV9 to TRBJ2-7; 9 nucleotides match TRBD1. The CDR3 contains 15 residues. Trimming cost V 2 bases and J 2 bases; bases outside gene matches: 5. Germline CDR1 and CDR2: SGDLS and YYNGEE. Written as DNA, the CDR3 is TGTGCCAGCAGCGTGACAGGGGGAGACACCTACGAGCAGTACTTC. Translation gives CASSVTGGDTYEQYF.

Comment on this clonotype: A clone one base away is much larger, so this may be a read error. For the CDR3, the DNA is TGTGTCACCAGTGATACGGACAGGGGGAACTATGGCTACACCTTC. It specifies CVTSDTDRGNYGYTF. The chain joins TRBV24-1 to TRBJ1-2, with 10 bases matching TRBD1. This CDR3 is 15 amino acids long. The germline CDR1 and CDR2 sequences are KGHDR and SFDVKD.

In its sample, this clonotype was seen a few times. J is TRBJ2-7 and V is TRBV10-2; 9 positions match TRBD1. V dropped 4 bases and J dropped 3; count of bases not matched to a gene: 7. This CDR3 is built from 15 residues. Germline V gene data show CDR1 as WSHSY and CDR2 as SAAADI. The CDR3 region has the DNA TGCGCCAGCAGTGGGCTGGGACAGGGCAACTACGAGCAGTACTTC. Translating it yields CASSGLGQGNYEQYF.

Comment on this clonotype: This clone may be a read error of a much larger clone one base away. The chain couples TRBV7-1 to TRBJ1-2; 10 bases map to TRBD1. TRBV7-1 is designated an ORF whose function remains uncertain. This CDR3 spans 15 amino acids. The ends lost 3 bases at V and 3 bases at J; junction bases unmatched: 4. The CDR3 DNA reads as TGTGCCAGCAGCTCGACCGGGACAGGGGACTATGGCTACACCTTC. This translates into CASSSTGTGDYGYTF.

CDR3 sequence reads: CASSEPGQGTEYF. DNA of the CDR3: TGTGCCAGCAGCGAGCCGGGACAGGGGACCGAGTACTTC. V gene TRBV10-3 combines with J gene TRBJ2-7, with TRBD1 matching over 10 bases. CDR3 length: 13 amino acids. V was pared by 10 bases and J by 11 bases, with 14 bases of the junction left unmatched. Germline V lookup: CDR1 ENHRY, CDR2 SYGVKD.

In its sample, this clonotype was seen a few times. CDR3: CASSLLAPERSPLHF. CDR3 DNA: TGTGCCAGCAGTTTGTTGGCGCCTGAGAGGTCACCCCTCCACTTT. This chain connects TRBV12-3 or TRBV12-4 to TRBJ1-6; D gene uncertain. The V end was cut by 3 bases, the J end by 10 bases, with 16 bases between. The CDR3 length is 15 residues.

The chain has TRBV2 and TRBJ2-3, with TRBD1 matching over 7 bases. This CDR3 contains 14 residues. V trimming: 6 bases; J trimming: 5 bases; junction bases outside the gene matches: 8. The germline gives CDR1 SNHLY, CDR2 FYNNEI. The CDR3 loop reads CASSGTQGRDTQYF. The CDR3 DNA reads TGTGCCAGCAGCGGGACACAGGGGCGAGATACGCAGTATTTT.

This clonotype has a handful of counts. The V and J genes are TRBV20-1 and TRBJ2-7; TRBD2 matches at 12 bases. CDR1 DFQATT and CDR2 SNEGSKA come from the germline V gene (reference sequence). V lost 3 bases and J lost 0; bases outside the gene matches: 9. The length of the CDR3 is 17 residues. The CDR3 DNA is TGCAGTGCTAGTGCAGGACTAGCGGGACCCTTCTCCTACGAGCAGTACTTC. It yields the protein CSASAGLAGPFSYEQYF.

This clonotype was found many times. The chain recombines TRBV9 with TRBJ2-7; TRBD1 or TRBD2 may be the D gene (6 bases each). Trimming left V 2 bases short and J 3 bases short, with 12 bases between. CDR1 is SGDLS, CDR2 YYNGEE, per germline. The CDR3 is made up of 14 amino acids. The chain's CDR3 is CASSVGGQSYEQYF. Here the CDR3 DNA reads TGTGCCAGCAGCGTCGGGGGCCAGAGCTACGAGCAGTACTTC. Together with reference TRBV9 and TRBJ2-7, the CDR3 gives the full variable domain: DSGVTQTPKHLITATGQRVTLRCSPRSGDLSVYWYQQSLDQGLQFLIQYYNGEERAKGNILERFSAQQFPDLHSELNLSSLELGDSALYFCASSVGGQSYEQYFGPGTRLTVT.

The gene calls are TRBV19 and TRBJ2-6; a weak D match, TRBD1 (6 bases). The germline V gene has CDR1 LNHDA and CDR2 SQIVND (reference sequence). V lost 3 bases, J lost 4 bases, and 10 bases lay in between. The CDR3 consists of 15 residues. The CDR3: CASSIDGTGANVLTF. Here the CDR3 DNA reads TGTGCCAGTAGTATCGACGGGACAGGGGCCAACGTCCTGACTTTC.

This chain joins TRBV19 and TRBJ2-7; 9 nucleotides line up with TRBD1. Germline lookup yields CDR1 LNHDA and CDR2 SQIVND (reference sequence). V dropped 4 bases and J dropped 6; count of bases not matched to a gene: 7. This CDR3 is 14 amino acids long. CDR3 sequence reads: CASSTGQGNGEQYF. The CDR3, as DNA: TGTGCCAGTAGTACCGGACAGGGGAACGGCGAGCAGTACTTC. The full variable domain, completed using reference TRBV19 and TRBJ2-7, is DGGITQSPKYLFRKEGQNVTLSCEQNLNHDAMYWYRQDPGQGLRLIYYSQIVNDFQKGDIAEGYSVSREKKESFPLTVTSAQKNPTAFYLCASSTGQGNGEQYFGPGTRLTVT.

This clonotype has more than one count but fewer than ten. The V and J genes are TRBV5-1 and TRBJ1-1; no definite D call. The CDR3 extends over 14 amino acids. Trimming removed 4 bases at V and 5 bases at J, with 15 bases between. From germline, CDR1 is SGHRS and CDR2 YFSETQ. As DNA, the CDR3 is TGCGCCAGCAGCCCCGCCGGGAGGTGGACTGAAGCTTTCTTT. Its protein product is CASSPAGRWTEAFF.